What follows are 7 T cell receptor beta chains derived from one specimen sequenced in a study of identical twins. TCRdb reprocessed the 5' RACE reads with MiXCR, giving one entry per CDR3 protein. This sample has under 900,000 distinct CDR3 sequences, with roughly 18% found just once. This sample was also put to use in a study of T cells expressing NK-cell markers.

The sequencing sample was made of PBMCs. Source of these receptors: a woman aged 18-29 years in good health.

This CDR3 is CSAKRTGNTGELFF. CDR3 bases: TGCAGTGCTAAGAGGACAGGGAACACCGGGGAGCTGTTTTTT. This chain connects TRBV20-1 to TRBJ2-2; 7 bases line up with TRBD1. Germline loops: CDR1 DFQATT, CDR2 SNEGSKA (reference sequence). CDR3 length: 14 residues. Trimming cost V 4 bases and J 1 base; bases outside gene matches: 3.

A few counts support this clonotype. The rearrangement joins TRBV6-5 to TRBJ1-3; the D gene is possibly TRBD1 (5 bases). Trimming stripped 4 bases from V and 4 bases from J, with 14 bases between. Per the germline V gene, CDR1 is MNHEY and CDR2 is SVGAGI. This CDR3 is 15 amino acids long. As DNA, the CDR3 is TGTGCCAGCAGTTTCCACAGGACTTCCGGAAACACCATATATTTT. Translated, it gives CASSFHRTSGNTIYF.

This clonotype was recorded a few times. The chain links TRBV25-1 to TRBJ1-6, with 7 bases lining up with TRBD1. The V segment lost 1 base and the J segment 7 bases; nucleotides outside the gene matches: 4. The CDR3 sequence is 15 residues long. Germline V CDR1 and CDR2: MGHDK, SYGVNS. The DNA for the CDR3 is TGTGCCAGCAGTGAATTCGCAGGGGGGAATTCACCCCTCCACTTT. It codes for CASSEFAGGNSPLHF.

This clonotype appeared a few times. V usage is TRBV4-2 and J usage is TRBJ2-7; 8 nucleotides agree with TRBD2. V shed 4 bases, J shed 3 bases, and the junction held 8 bases outside the gene matches. CDR1 and CDR2 (germline): LGHNA, YNFKEQ. The CDR3 runs to 15 residues. The CDR3 loop reads CASSPGLAPIYEQYF. The CDR3 bases are TGTGCCAGCAGCCCAGGACTAGCTCCGATCTACGAGCAGTACTTC.

The genes are TRBV20-1 and TRBJ2-1; D might be TRBD2 (6 bases). The CDR3 consists of 18 residues. V lost 1 base and J 3 bases, leaving 22 bases between the germline ends. Per the germline V gene, CDR1 is DFQATT and CDR2 is SNEGSKA (reference sequence). This CDR3 reads CSARGGDFTSRFYNEQFF. The DNA of the CDR3 is TGCAGTGCTAGAGGGGGAGATTTTACTAGCAGATTCTACAATGAGCAGTTCTTC.

In this sample, this clonotype turned up many times. The chain is built from TRBV20-1 and TRBJ2-5; 7 bases are shared with TRBD1. Germline lookup yields CDR1 DFQATT and CDR2 SNEGSKA (reference sequence). V dropped 3 bases and J dropped 4; count of bases not matched to a gene: 2. The CDR3 consists of 12 residues. Here the CDR3 DNA reads TGCAGTGCTAGGACAGGGCGAGAGACCCAGTACTTC. Translation gives CSARTGRETQYF.

This clonotype was seen repeatedly, ten times or more. This rearrangement joins TRBV7-2 to TRBJ2-5, with D uncertain. The CDR3 totals 14 residues. Trimming removed 1 base from V and 5 bases from J, with 11 bases in between. Germline CDR1 is SGHTA and CDR2 is FQGNSA. The CDR3 sequence: CASSLDTGRETQYF. In DNA form, the CDR3 reads TGTGCCAGCAGCTTAGATACCGGGCGGGAGACCCAGTACTTC.